These 18 T cell receptor beta chains were sequenced from one sample in a study of vaccination and CD4 T cells after COVID-19. Treatment indicated: roughly 10-day PBMC culture with coronavirus spike peptide pools or control peptides (ViraFEST assay). Their antigens are not known. Cultured CD4+ T-cell DNA underwent Oncomine TCR Beta short-read sequencing. MiXCR, run by TCRdb on the PCR reads, gives a single entry per CDR3 protein. The repertoire holds over 12,000 distinct CDR3 sequences, with 25% to 40% as singletons. Sample: CD4+ T cells from blood, cultured in vitro, taken after SARS-CoV-2 vaccination. All receptors come from a human donor who had recovered from COVID-19.

The chain combines TRBV20-1 with TRBJ2-2, with 9 bases identical to TRBD2. The length of the CDR3 is 14 residues. In germline, CDR1 is DFQATT, CDR2 SNEGSKA (reference sequence). V trimming: 3 bases; J trimming: 3 bases; junction bases outside the gene matches: 2. The CDR3, as DNA: TGCAGTGCTAGGCGGGAGGGCTACACCGGGGAGCTGTTTTTT. Its protein product is CSARREGYTGELFF.

The rearrangement joins TRBV5-4 to TRBJ2-5, with D perhaps being TRBD1 or TRBD2 (5 bases each). Trimming took off 4 bases at V and 2 bases at J, with 15 bases between the two ends. The CDR3 is made up of 15 amino acids. Germline V lookup: CDR1 SGHNT, CDR2 YYREEE (reference sequence). In DNA, the CDR3 is TGTGCCAGCAGCCTGCCCGGGACCGAGCAAGAGACCCAGTACTTC. This codes for CASSLPGTEQETQYF. Filled out from reference TRBV5-4 and TRBJ2-5, the complete variable domain reads ETGVTQSPTHLIKTRGQQVTLRCSSQSGHNTVSWYQQALGQGPQFIFQYYREEENGRGNFPPRFSGLQFPNYSSELNVNALELDDSALYLCASSLPGTEQETQYFGPGTRLLVL.

In its sample, this clonotype was seen a few times. CDR3 nucleotides: TGTGCCAGCAGCCGTAAGGAGTCAGATACGCAGTATTTT. Translation: CASSRKESDTQYF. The V and J genes are TRBV12-3 or TRBV12-4 and TRBJ2-3; D gene ambiguous. This CDR3 is 13 amino acids long. Trimming removed 6 bases from V and 4 bases from J, with 11 bases in between.

In this sample, this clonotype turned up a few times. V gene TRBV2 combines with J gene TRBJ2-7; no reliable D call. Germline values: CDR1 SNHLY, CDR2 FYNNEI. The CDR3 sequence is 11 residues long. Between the trimmed V and J ends, which lost 4 bases and 11 bases, there was a span of 12 bases. The CDR3 DNA follows: TGTGCCAGCAGTGTTCACGGAGTTGAGTACTTC. Protein sequence: CASSVHGVEYF.

The chain combines TRBV6-2 or TRBV6-3 with TRBJ1-2, with D maybe TRBD1 (5 bases). The CDR3 covers 13 residues. Germline assignment: CDR1 MNHEY and CDR2 SVGEGT. Trimming took 5 bases from V and 4 from J, leaving 11 bases between them. Here the CDR3 reads CASSRGTGYGYTF. The CDR3, as DNA: TGTGCCAGCAGTCGAGGGACGGGCTATGGCTACACCTTC.

V gene TRBV5-1 combines with J gene TRBJ2-5; 8 nucleotides align to TRBD2. CDR3 length equals 15 residues. Germline assignment: CDR1 SGHRS and CDR2 YFSETQ. The V gene end was trimmed by 1 base and the J gene end by 2 bases; junction bases not matched to a gene: 4. Here the CDR3 reads CASSLIPGGQETQYF. The CDR3 coding sequence is TGCGCCAGCAGCTTGATTCCGGGGGGGCAAGAGACCCAGTACTTC.

The chain joins TRBV20-1 to TRBJ2-7; D remains ambiguous. Germline V gene sequence: CDR1 DFQATT, CDR2 SNEGSKA (reference sequence). CDR3 size: 14 residues. V was cut by 5 bases and J by 1 base, with 15 bases left in between. CDR3 protein: CSALGQRSSYEQYF. For the CDR3, the DNA is TGCAGTGCTCTAGGGCAGAGATCGTCCTACGAGCAGTACTTC.

In its sample, this clonotype was seen a few times. The chain combines TRBV6-1 with TRBJ1-5; D is perhaps TRBD1 (5 bases). Per germline, CDR1 MNHNS and CDR2 SASEGT. V dropped 4 bases and J dropped 6 bases, with 13 bases sitting between them. The CDR3 length is 14 residues. CDR3 amino acids: CASSVAWGSQPQHF. As DNA, the CDR3 is TGTGCCAGCAGTGTTGCGTGGGGGTCTCAGCCCCAGCATTTT.

The chain uses TRBV7-3 and TRBJ2-1; TRBD2 aligns across 7 bases. The CDR3 contains 14 residues. After removal of 6 bases from V and 1 base from J, the junction contained 3 bases not matched to a gene. Germline V gene sequence: CDR1 SGHTA, CDR2 FQGTGA. CDR3: CASRASGSYNEQFF. The CDR3 DNA follows: TGTGCCAGCAGGGCTAGCGGTTCCTACAATGAGCAGTTCTTC. Full variable domain (remainder filled in from reference TRBV7-3 and TRBJ2-1): GAGVSQTPSNKVTEKGKYVELRCDPISGHTALYWYRQSLGQGPEFLIYFQGTGAADDSGLPNDRFFAVRPEGSVSTLKIQRTERGDSAVYLCASRASGSYNEQFFGPGTRLTVL.

This chain links TRBV20-1 with TRBJ2-7; no reliable D call. Per the germline V gene, CDR1 is DFQATT and CDR2 is SNEGSKA (reference sequence). CDR3 length: 14 residues. Trimming took 8 bases from V and 7 from J, leaving 24 bases between them. The CDR3 coding sequence is TGCAGTACTACCAAGGGTGAGGCCCCTAGTGAGCAGTACTTC. It codes for CSTTKGEAPSEQYF.

V and J are TRBV27 and TRBJ2-2, with D perhaps TRBD1 (6 bases). Germline lookup yields CDR1 MNHEY and CDR2 SMNVEV (reference sequence). This CDR3 spans 17 amino acids. V was pared by 1 base and J by 6 bases, with 18 bases between. The CDR3 DNA sequence: TGTGCCAGCAGTTTATACCCCGGGACAAGGGTCCCCGGGGAGCTGTTTTTT. Its translation: CASSLYPGTRVPGELFF.

The rearrangement links TRBV14 to TRBJ2-3; no definite D call. Trimming pared 4 bases from V and 2 bases from J, leaving 7 bases between. The CDR3 totals 13 residues. Germline CDR1 is SGHDN and CDR2 is FVKESK. The CDR3 DNA reads TGTGCCAGCAGCCCCAGGTACACAGATACGCAGTATTTT. Translated, it gives CASSPRYTDTQYF.

This CDR3 is CASRPPGFRTPVGNQPQHF. The CDR3 DNA is TGTGCCAGCAGACCCCCGGGGTTTAGGACCCCCGTCGGCAATCAGCCCCAGCATTTT. The chain uses TRBV11-3 and TRBJ1-5; D gene ambiguous. Germline CDR1 reads SGHNT; CDR2 reads YENEEA. The CDR3 has 19 residues. The V end was cut by 6 bases, the J end by 2 bases, with 26 bases between.

The genes are TRBV7-2 and TRBJ1-2; D gene ambiguous. Germline V gives CDR1 SGHTA, CDR2 FQGNSA. Between the trimmed V and J ends, which lost 5 bases and 7 bases, there was a span of 14 bases. The CDR3 covers 13 residues. CDR3 region: CASSPPERGGYTF. In nucleotides, the CDR3 is TGTGCCAGCAGCCCGCCCGAGCGCGGTGGCTACACCTTC.

The chain is built from TRBV20-1 and TRBJ1-1; 7 nucleotides agree with TRBD1. Germline lookup yields CDR1 DFQATT and CDR2 SNEGSKA (reference sequence). The V gene end was trimmed by 0 bases and the J gene end by 11 bases; junction bases not matched to a gene: 9. The CDR3 contains 13 residues. The CDR3 loop is CSARDFSTGPAFF. The CDR3 DNA reads as TGCAGTGCTAGAGATTTCTCGACAGGGCCCGCTTTCTTT.

This chain uses TRBV19 with TRBJ1-1, with 9 bases fitting TRBD1. Trimming cost V 3 bases and J 4 bases; bases outside gene matches: 3. CDR3 size: 14 residues. In germline, CDR1 is LNHDA, CDR2 SQIVND (reference sequence). The chain's CDR3 is CASSIRQGGTEAFF. Here the CDR3 DNA reads TGTGCCAGTAGTATTCGACAGGGGGGCACTGAAGCTTTCTTT.

This clonotype has more than one count but fewer than ten. V usage is TRBV6-1 and J usage is TRBJ2-2, with 8 bases lining up with TRBD2. CDR1 and CDR2 from the germline V gene are MNHNS and SASEGT. Trimming cost V 8 bases and J 6 bases; bases outside gene matches: 2. The CDR3 has 12 residues. In DNA form, the CDR3 reads TGTGCCAGCGTAGCGGGGCCCGGGGAGCTGTTTTTT. As protein: CASVAGPGELFF.

This clonotype has more than one count but fewer than ten. The chain joins TRBV2 to TRBJ2-7, with D perhaps given as TRBD1 or TRBD2 (5 bases each). CDR3 length: 13 amino acids. V was shortened by 8 bases and J by 2 bases, with 13 bases between the two germline ends. Germline CDR1 and CDR2: SNHLY and FYNNEI. The CDR3 reads CASDRDGTYEQYF. The CDR3 DNA reads TGTGCCAGCGACCGGGACGGTACCTACGAGCAGTACTTC. Full variable domain (outside the CDR3, taken from reference TRBV2 and TRBJ2-7): EPEVTQTPSHQVTQMGQEVILRCVPISNHLYFYWYRQILGQKVEFLVSFYNNEISEKSEIFDDQFSVERPDGSNFTLKIRSTKLEDSAMYFCASDRDGTYEQYFGPGTRLTVT.